This T cell receptor (beta chain) was sequenced for a study of vaccination and CD4 T cells after COVID-19. As to treatment: approximately nine-day PBMC culture with coronavirus spike peptide pools or control peptides (ViraFEST assay). Details on this clonotype: What it binds is not known.

Researchers used the Oncomine TCR Beta short-read assay to sequence DNA from cultured CD4+ T cells. MiXCR was run by TCRdb on the PCR reads, yielding one entry per CDR3 protein. The sample holds more than 13,000 distinct CDR3 sequences, roughly 22% seen once. Germline lookup yields CDR1 SGHTA and CDR2 FQGTGA. The CDR3 contains 15 residues. Trimming took off 2 bases at V and 0 bases at J, with 10 bases between the two ends. The sequenced sample was CD4+ T cells from blood, cultured in vitro, obtained before SARS-CoV-2 vaccination. This receptor was obtained from a human donor who received a COVID-19 vaccine. V is TRBV7-3 and J is TRBJ1-2, with D perhaps matching TRBD1 (6 bases). The CDR3 protein is CASSLLPGANYGYTF. The CDR3 DNA follows: TGTGCCAGCAGCTTATTACCAGGGGCTAACTATGGCTACACCTTC. Based on the CDR3 plus reference TRBV7-3 and TRBJ1-2, the full variable domain is GAGVSQTPSNKVTEKGKYVELRCDPISGHTALYWYRQSLGQGPEFLIYFQGTGAADDSGLPNDRFFAVRPEGSVSTLKIQRTERGDSAVYLCASSLLPGANYGYTFGSGTRLTVV.